A selection of T cell receptor beta chains follows, all from one sample in a study of blood T cell repertoires in COVID-19. The protocol was immunoSEQ multiplex PCR, while the TCRdb copy is restricted to in-frame clones and leaves out a portion. The table shows over 40,000 clones, with 85% to 90% occurring only once. Specimen: peripheral blood. The receptor set was obtained from an elderly man with active COVID-19. The CDR3 runs from the conserved cysteine through the conserved F or W. D genes are given only for firm matches. Size is stated for part of the rows, as once, few or many counts, or as a class when the clone is expanded.

V	J	D	size	CDR3	DNA
TRBV21-1	TRBJ2-5	NA	NA	CASSKDPLAGYQETQYF	TGTGCCAGCAGCAAAGATCCCCTAGCGGGGTACCAAGAGACCCAGTACTTC
TRBV10-3	TRBJ1-4	NA	NA	CAIGREATNEKLFF	TGTGCCATCGGTCGGGAGGCGACTAATGAAAAACTGTTTTTT
TRBV5-1	TRBJ2-7	TRBD2	NA	CASEEIAGDDEQYF	TGCGCCAGTGAGGAAATAGCGGGAGACGACGAGCAGTACTTC
TRBV27	TRBJ2-1	TRBD2	NA	CASSLGTSGRNEQFF	TGTGCCAGCAGTCTCGGGACTAGCGGGAGGAATGAGCAGTTCTTC
TRBV5-1	TRBJ2-3	NA	NA	CASSSSDTQYF	TGCGCCAGCAGCTCCTCTGATACGCAGTATTTT
TRBV6-1	TRBJ1-2	NA	few	CASSEQGTYGYTF	TGTGCCAGCAGTGAACAGGGGACCTATGGCTACACCTTC
TRBV7-2	TRBJ2-1	NA	NA	CASSLSSYNEQFF	TGTGCCAGCAGCCTTAGCTCCTACAATGAGCAGTTCTTC
TRBV19	TRBJ1-1	TRBD1	NA	CASSPWGQLNTEAFF	TGTGCCAGTAGTCCATGGGGACAGCTGAACACTGAAGCTTTCTTT
TRBV7-9	TRBJ1-5	TRBD1	NA	CASSLGGQGPQPQHF	TGTGCCAGCAGCTTAGGGGGACAGGGCCCTCAGCCCCAGCATTTT
TRBV7-2	TRBJ2-3	TRBD2	once	CASSTSGLSTDTQYF	TGTGCCAGCAGCACTAGCGGGCTTAGCACAGATACGCAGTATTTT
TRBV10-3	TRBJ2-3	NA	NA	CAISGNLAASTDTQYF	TGTGCCATCAGTGGGAATTTAGCGGCCAGCACAGATACGCAGTATTTT